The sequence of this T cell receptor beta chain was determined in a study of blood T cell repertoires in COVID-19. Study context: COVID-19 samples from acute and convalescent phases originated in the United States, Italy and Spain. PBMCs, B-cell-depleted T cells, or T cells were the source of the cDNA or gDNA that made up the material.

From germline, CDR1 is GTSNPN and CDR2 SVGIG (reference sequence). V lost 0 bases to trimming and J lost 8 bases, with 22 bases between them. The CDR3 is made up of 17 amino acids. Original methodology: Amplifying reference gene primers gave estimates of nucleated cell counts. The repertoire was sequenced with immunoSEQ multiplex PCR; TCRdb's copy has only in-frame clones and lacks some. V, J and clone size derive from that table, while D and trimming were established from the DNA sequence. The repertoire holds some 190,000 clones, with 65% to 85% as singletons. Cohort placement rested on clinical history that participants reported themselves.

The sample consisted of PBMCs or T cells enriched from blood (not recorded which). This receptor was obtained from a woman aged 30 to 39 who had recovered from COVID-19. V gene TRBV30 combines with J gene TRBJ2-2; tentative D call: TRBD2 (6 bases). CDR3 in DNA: TGTGCCTGGAGTGTACCCCCAGCGGGTAGTCTATATGGGGAGCTGTTTTTT. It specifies CAWSVPPAGSLYGELFF.